Shown below are 24 T cell receptor beta chains from a single sample sequenced in a study of a mutant IDH1 vaccine in newly diagnosed glioma. Measured with immunoSEQ multiplex PCR; TCRdb has only the in-frame clones, and not every one. The sample holds approximately 57,000 clones; about three quarters are singletons and the top ten take approximately 7.6%. Antigens for these TCRs are unknown. The time point was: week 23, last vaccination. The study gave 300 ug of mutant IDH1 20-mer peptide per vaccine dose, with topical imiquimod. Specimen: PBMCs, collected from a glioma patient whose treatment included an IDH1 peptide vaccine. The receptors stem from a woman between 40 and 55 years old with glioma. Some clones in this sample may be carry-over from other donors' samples.

The chain links TRBV6-1 to TRBJ1-1, with a possible D match to TRBD1 (6 bases). The CDR3 runs 14 residues. The germline V and J ends were trimmed by 4 bases and 10 bases, with 19 bases remaining between them. Germline CDR1 MNHNS, CDR2 SASEGT. CDR3 residues: CASSALTAGAGAFF. The CDR3 DNA reads TGTGCCAGCAGTGCACTAACAGCAGGGGCGGGAGCTTTCTTT.

J is TRBJ2-1 and V is TRBV10-3; no definite D call. From germline, CDR1 is ENHRY and CDR2 SYGVKD. The ends were cut back, 0 bases at V and 3 bases at J, with 12 bases in the middle. The CDR3 is 16 residues long. The chain's CDR3 is CAISESTPWNYNEQFF. CDR3 DNA: TGTGCCATCAGTGAGTCTACACCTTGGAACTACAATGAGCAGTTCTTC.

As DNA, the CDR3 is TGTGCCAGCAATCGGGACGGCCAAAACTATGGCTACACCTTC. Translated: CASNRDGQNYGYTF. The chain recombines TRBV5-5 with TRBJ1-2, with D maybe TRBD1 (5 bases). Germline V gives CDR1 SGHKS, CDR2 YYEKEE (reference sequence). Between the trimmed V and J ends, which lost 6 bases and 2 bases, there was a span of 14 bases. The CDR3 spans 14 residues.

The chain has TRBV7-2 and TRBJ1-5, with a weak D call TRBD1 (5 bases). The CDR3 sequence is 15 residues long. The germline gives CDR1 SGHTA, CDR2 FQGNSA. V was shortened by 2 bases and J by 2 bases, with 10 bases between the two germline ends. The CDR3 nucleotides are TGTGCCAGCAGCTTATACCAGGGTGGCAATCAGCCCCAGCATTTT. It specifies CASSLYQGGNQPQHF. Filled out from reference TRBV7-2 and TRBJ1-5, the complete variable domain reads GAGVSQSPSNKVTEKGKDVELRCDPISGHTALYWYRQSLGQGLEFLIYFQGNSAPDKSGLPSDRFSAERTGGSVSTLTIQRTQQEDSAVYLCASSLYQGGNQPQHFGDGTRLSIL.

This clone was counted between two and nine times. V gene TRBV7-2 combines with J gene TRBJ1-2; perhaps TRBD1 as D (6 bases). The CDR3 has 15 amino acids. The germline gives CDR1 SGHTA, CDR2 FQGNSA. V was clipped by 5 bases and J by 5 bases, with 18 bases between them. As DNA, the CDR3 is TGTGCCAGCAGCCCGGTAGGGGGGGCAATATATGGCTACACCTTC. Translated: CASSPVGGAIYGYTF.

This chain connects TRBV7-2 to TRBJ2-7, with D possibly matching TRBD2 (6 bases). This CDR3 has 13 residues. Trimming took off 5 bases at V and 3 bases at J, with 11 bases between the two ends. The germline CDR1 and CDR2 sequences are SGHTA and FQGNSA. The CDR3 sequence is CASSGRGGYEQYF. The CDR3 bases are TGTGCCAGCAGCGGCCGGGGAGGCTACGAGCAGTACTTC.

The chain employs TRBV25-1 and TRBJ1-5; D is unresolved. CDR3 length: 13 residues. V gave up 2 bases and J gave up 7 bases, with 9 bases separating them. In germline, CDR1 is MGHDK, CDR2 SYGVNS. The CDR3 sequence is CASSEEETQPQHF. The CDR3 bases are TGTGCCAGCAGTGAAGAGGAGACCCAGCCCCAGCATTTT.

V usage is TRBV4-1 and J usage is TRBJ2-3, with D tentatively TRBD1 or TRBD2 (5 bases each). This CDR3 spans 14 amino acids. Germline CDR1 MGHRA, CDR2 YSYEKL. The ends were cut back, 2 bases at V and 4 bases at J, with 10 bases in the middle. CDR3 protein: CASSQLVGADTQYF. CDR3 DNA: TGCGCCAGCAGCCAATTAGTGGGGGCAGATACGCAGTATTTT.

The V and J genes are TRBV19 and TRBJ1-5, with D perhaps TRBD1 (6 bases). Trimming removed 5 bases at V and 0 bases at J, with 14 bases between. The CDR3 runs to 16 residues. The germline gives CDR1 LNHDA, CDR2 SQIVND (reference sequence). The CDR3 reads CASSHPDRSSNQPQHF. CDR3 DNA sequence: TGTGCCAGTAGTCACCCCGACAGGAGTAGCAATCAGCCCCAGCATTTT.

The V gene is TRBV4-1, the J gene TRBJ2-5, with 7 nucleotides matching TRBD2. After removal of 1 base from V and 5 bases from J, the junction contained 13 bases not matched to a gene. The CDR3 runs 17 residues. The germline gives CDR1 MGHRA, CDR2 YSYEKL. CDR3 nucleotide sequence: TGCGCCAGCAGCCAAGCCAGACTAGCTTTAGGCAGGGAGACCCAGTACTTC. This sequence encodes CASSQARLALGRETQYF.

The chain is built from TRBV7-2 and TRBJ1-3; D is unclear. CDR1 and CDR2 from the germline V gene are SGHTA and FQGNSA. CDR3 length: 13 amino acids. Trimming left V 5 bases short and J 11 bases short, with 16 bases between. The CDR3 protein is CASSPWTEPPIYF. In nucleotides, the CDR3 is TGTGCCAGCAGCCCCTGGACCGAACCCCCCATATATTTT. The whole variable domain, remainder taken from reference TRBV7-2 and TRBJ1-3, is GAGVSQSPSNKVTEKGKDVELRCDPISGHTALYWYRQSLGQGLEFLIYFQGNSAPDKSGLPSDRFSAERTGGSVSTLTIQRTQQEDSAVYLCASSPWTEPPIYFGEGSWLTVV.

V and J are TRBV25-1 and TRBJ2-7; TRBD1 aligns across 9 bases. Germline CDR1 and CDR2: MGHDK and SYGVNS. The trim removed 3 bases at V and 12 bases at J, leaving 3 bases unmatched. The CDR3 totals 11 residues. The CDR3: CASSETGGAYF. In DNA, the CDR3 is TGTGCCAGCAGTGAGACAGGGGGAGCGTACTTC.

In its sample, this clone was seen a few times. The chain is built from TRBV7-2 and TRBJ1-2; D uncertain. The germline V gene encodes CDR1 SGHTA and CDR2 FQGNSA. The V end lost 3 bases, the J end lost 2 bases, and 7 bases lay between the germline ends. The CDR3 is 13 residues long. The chain's CDR3 is CASSFWQNYGYTF. CDR3 coding DNA: TGTGCCAGCAGCTTTTGGCAGAACTATGGCTACACCTTC.

The rearrangement joins TRBV6-6 to TRBJ1-4; D possibly corresponds to TRBD1 (5 bases). V lost 5 bases and J lost 7, with 17 bases in between. Germline V CDR1 and CDR2: MNHNY, SVGAGI (reference sequence). The CDR3 has 15 amino acids. The CDR3 reads CASSGTGKDTEKLFF. The CDR3 DNA reads TGTGCCAGCAGTGGGACTGGGAAGGATACTGAAAAACTGTTTTTT.

This sequence joins TRBV5-6 and TRBJ1-4; TRBD1 might be the D (6 bases). Deletions cut 4 bases from V and 7 bases from J, with 17 bases between. The CDR3 is made up of 15 amino acids. The germline gives CDR1 SGHDT, CDR2 YYEEEE. The CDR3 protein is CASSLSGVAGEKLFF. CDR3 DNA: TGTGCCAGCAGCCTCTCAGGGGTGGCGGGTGAAAAACTGTTTTTT.

The V gene is TRBV5-4, the J gene TRBJ2-2, with TRBD2 identical over 12 bases. The CDR3 runs to 16 residues. Germline V gives CDR1 SGHNT, CDR2 YYREEE (reference sequence). After removal of 4 bases from V and 3 bases from J, the junction contained 4 bases not matched to a gene. In DNA form, the CDR3 reads TGTGCCAGCAGCCCGACTAGCGGGGGATACACCGGGGAGCTGTTTTTT. It codes for CASSPTSGGYTGELFF.

In its sample, this clone was seen a few times. V gene TRBV4-3 combines with J gene TRBJ2-7, with TRBD1 matching over 9 bases. Germline V lookup: CDR1 LGHNA, CDR2 YSLEER. Trimming at V came to 1 base and at J to 3 bases, leaving 4 bases not matched to a gene. The CDR3 length is 15 residues. In nucleotides, the CDR3 is TGCGCCAGCAGCCAAGCCGGACAGGGGTACTACGAGCAGTACTTC. Translating gives CASSQAGQGYYEQYF.

The chain is built from TRBV30 and TRBJ1-5, with D maybe TRBD1 (6 bases). CDR3 length: 17 amino acids. Germline V gives CDR1 GTSNPN, CDR2 SVGIG (reference sequence). V lost 3 bases and J lost 0, with 18 bases in between. Here the CDR3 reads CAWSPPDRTYSNQPQHF. The CDR3 coding sequence is TGTGCCTGGAGCCCACCGGACAGAACGTATAGCAATCAGCCCCAGCATTTT.

The gene calls are TRBV4-3 and TRBJ2-1; perhaps TRBD2 as D (6 bases). The CDR3 runs to 15 residues. The V gene lost 4 bases and the J gene lost 0 bases, with 10 bases spanning the gap. Germline V gives CDR1 LGHNA, CDR2 YSLEER. The CDR3 DNA is TGCGCCAGCAGCCCCGGGGGAGGCTCCTACAATGAGCAGTTCTTC. Protein sequence: CASSPGGGSYNEQFF.

V usage is TRBV11-2 and J usage is TRBJ2-5; D perhaps matches TRBD2 (6 bases). This CDR3 has 15 residues. V was clipped by 7 bases and J by 2 bases, with 17 bases between them. Germline CDR1 and CDR2: SGHAT and FQNNGV. The CDR3 DNA reads as TGTGCCAGCAACCGAGGAGGGGCACTACAAGAGACCCAGTACTTC. Translation gives CASNRGGALQETQYF. Together with reference TRBV11-2 and TRBJ2-5, the CDR3 gives the full variable domain: EAGVAQSPRYKIIEKRQSVAFWCNPISGHATLYWYQQILGQGPKLLIQFQNNGVVDDSQLPKDRFSAERLKGVDSTLKIQPAKLEDSAVYLCASNRGGALQETQYFGPGTRLLVL.

The V gene is TRBV9, the J gene TRBJ2-7; D is tentatively TRBD1 or TRBD2 (5 bases each). V lost 0 bases to trimming and J lost 1 base, with 11 bases between them. The V gene's germline CDR1 is SGDLS and CDR2 YYNGEE. This CDR3 is built from 15 residues. Written as DNA, the CDR3 is TGTGCCAGCAGCGTAGCAATCGGGGCGTCCTACGAGCAGTACTTC. Protein product: CASSVAIGASYEQYF.

V and J are TRBV27 and TRBJ2-7; TRBD1 agrees at 8 bases. Per the germline V gene, CDR1 is MNHEY and CDR2 is SMNVEV (reference sequence). With 5 bases clipped from V and 7 bases from J, the junction kept 7 bases outside the gene matches. The length of the CDR3 is 13 residues. This chain's CDR3 is CASSLGTGPEQYF. The CDR3 region has the DNA TGTGCCAGCAGTCTCGGGACAGGTCCTGAGCAGTACTTC.

The V gene is TRBV7-2, the J gene TRBJ2-5, with 12 bases lining up with TRBD1. Germline loops: CDR1 SGHTA, CDR2 FQGNSA. The CDR3 has 16 residues. Trimming removed 2 bases from V and 5 bases from J; junction bases left unmatched: 6. CDR3 in amino acids: CASSLSGTGGGETQYF. The DNA of the CDR3 is TGTGCCAGCAGCTTATCCGGGACAGGGGGCGGGGAGACCCAGTACTTC.

For the CDR3, the DNA is TGTGCCAGCAGCCCGGGACGGAACTATGGCTACACCTTC. Its translation: CASSPGRNYGYTF. This sequence joins TRBV11-2 and TRBJ1-2; tentatively, D is TRBD1 (5 bases). V lost 5 bases and J lost 2, with 9 bases in between. This CDR3 contains 13 residues. In germline, CDR1 is SGHAT, CDR2 FQNNGV.